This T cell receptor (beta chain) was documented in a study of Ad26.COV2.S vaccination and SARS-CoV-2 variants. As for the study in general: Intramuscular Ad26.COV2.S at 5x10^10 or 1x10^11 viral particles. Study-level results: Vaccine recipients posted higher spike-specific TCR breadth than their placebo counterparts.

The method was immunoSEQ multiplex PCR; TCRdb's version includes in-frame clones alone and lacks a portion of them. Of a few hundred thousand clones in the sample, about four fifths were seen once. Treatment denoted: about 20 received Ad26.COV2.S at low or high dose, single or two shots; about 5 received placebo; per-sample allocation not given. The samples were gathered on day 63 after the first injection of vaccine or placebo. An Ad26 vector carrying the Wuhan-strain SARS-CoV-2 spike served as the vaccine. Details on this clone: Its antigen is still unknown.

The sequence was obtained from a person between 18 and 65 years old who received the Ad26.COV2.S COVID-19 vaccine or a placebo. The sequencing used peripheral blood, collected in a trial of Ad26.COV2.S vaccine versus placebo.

CDR3 coding DNA: TGTGCCAGCAGCCCGATCGGCGGGCTTCACTACACCTTC. Its translation: CASSPIGGLHYTF. The chain is built from TRBV5-4 and TRBJ1-2, with unresolved D. V was cut by 4 bases and J by 10 bases, with 17 bases left in between. The CDR3 has 13 amino acids. Germline V gene lookup returns CDR1 SGHNT and CDR2 YYREEE (reference sequence).